The 24 T cell receptor beta chains below all came from one sample that was sequenced in a study of T cell responses to AZD1222 COVID-19 vaccine. Sequenced by immunoSEQ multiplex PCR; TCRdb stores in-frame clones only, minus some. The sample lists about 120,000 clones; just over 85% were seen once. This sample comprised peripheral blood, obtained on day 0 of MenACWY control vaccination. The receptors derive from an adult in good health.

This clone was observed a handful of times. This chain joins TRBV28 and TRBJ1-6; TRBD1 might be the D (6 bases). The ends were cut back, 3 bases at V and 15 bases at J, with 18 bases in the middle. Germline assignment: CDR1 MDHEN and CDR2 SYDVKM. The CDR3 has 14 residues. The DNA of the CDR3 is TGTGCCAGCAGTTTCGAACCTACTACAGGGAACCTCCACTTT. Encoded protein: CASSFEPTTGNLHF.

The chain carries TRBV3-1 (or the pseudogene TRBV3-2) and TRBJ2-1; 7 bases are a match to TRBD2. The V and J ends lost 1 base and 8 bases, in that order; junction bases with no gene match: 5. The CDR3 runs 14 residues. Germline assignment: CDR1 LGHDT and CDR2 YNNKEL (reference sequence). The CDR3 DNA sequence: TGTGCCAGCAGCCAAGTTCCGGGAGGCCATGAGCAGTTCTTC. As protein: CASSQVPGGHEQFF.

V usage is TRBV5-6 and J usage is TRBJ2-1; D might be TRBD2 (5 bases). The V end lost 1 base, the J end lost 0 bases, and 8 bases lay between the germline ends. The CDR3 sequence is 15 residues long. Per germline, CDR1 SGHDT and CDR2 YYEEEE. CDR3 in DNA: TGTGCCAGCAGCTTGTATGGGAGCTCCTACAATGAGCAGTTCTTC. Translating it yields CASSLYGSSYNEQFF. The whole variable domain, filled in from reference TRBV5-6 and TRBJ2-1, reads DAGVTQSPTHLIKTRGQQVTLRCSPKSGHDTVSWYQQALGQGPQFIFQYYEEEERQRGNFPDRFSGHQFPNYSSELNVNALLLGDSALYLCASSLYGSSYNEQFFGPGTRLTVL.

V and J are TRBV5-1 and TRBJ2-1; a possible D gene is TRBD2 (6 bases). V lost 0 bases, J lost 3 bases, and 10 bases lay in between. Per the germline V gene, CDR1 is SGHRS and CDR2 is YFSETQ. CDR3 length: 15 amino acids. The CDR3 region has the DNA TGCGCCAGCAGCTTGGGTAGCGGATACTACAATGAGCAGTTCTTC. Protein sequence: CASSLGSGYYNEQFF.

J is TRBJ2-2 and V is TRBV27; no firm D call. CDR3 length: 13 amino acids. Trimming shortened V by 3 bases and J by 8 bases, and 10 bases separated the two germline ends. Germline CDR1 is MNHEY and CDR2 is SMNVEV (reference sequence). The CDR3 is CASSFEPAGELFF. The CDR3 DNA is TGTGCCAGCAGTTTTGAGCCTGCTGGGGAGCTGTTTTTT.

The V gene is TRBV13, the J gene TRBJ1-3, with a tentative D call TRBD1 (5 bases). Germline loops: CDR1 PRHDT, CDR2 FYEKMQ (reference sequence). V lost 2 bases, J lost 3 bases, and 17 bases lay in between. The CDR3 is 17 amino acids. In nucleotides, the CDR3 is TGTGCCAGCAGCTTATTCACCAGGGCGAGGGGTGGAAACACCATATATTTT. This gives the protein CASSLFTRARGGNTIYF.

To note about this clone: Other DNA sequences in this sample translate to the same CDR3. V is TRBV6-5 and J is TRBJ1-1; D unresolved. The CDR3 consists of 12 residues. V gave up 6 bases and J gave up 0 bases, with 5 bases separating them. The germline gives CDR1 MNHEY, CDR2 SVGAGI. Here the CDR3 DNA reads TGTGCCAGCAGACGGTTGAACACTGAAGCTTTCTTT. This codes for CASRRLNTEAFF.

J is TRBJ2-7 and V is TRBV6-4; D possibly uses TRBD1 or TRBD2 (5 bases each). This CDR3 has 17 residues. V was shortened by 3 bases and J by 2 bases, with 20 bases between the two germline ends. The germline V gene encodes CDR1 MRHNA and CDR2 SNTAGT. In nucleotides, the CDR3 is TGTGCCAGCAGTGAGCCCACCATCCGGGACGGCCCCTACGAGCAGTACTTC. It translates to CASSEPTIRDGPYEQYF.

The rearrangement links TRBV6-5 to TRBJ2-5, with 8 positions matching TRBD1. The junction had 7 bases not matched to a gene; V was cut back by 6 bases and J by 4 bases. Germline V gene sequence: CDR1 MNHEY, CDR2 SVGAGI. The CDR3 extends over 14 amino acids. CDR3 loop: CASRGSGGGETQYF. CDR3 in DNA: TGTGCCAGCAGGGGGTCAGGGGGCGGAGAGACCCAGTACTTC.

The genes are TRBV7-9 and TRBJ1-2; D is undetermined. The CDR3 is 13 residues long. Looked up from germline, CDR1 is SEHNR and CDR2 is FQNEAQ (reference sequence). Trimming removed 1 base from V and 0 bases from J, with 3 bases in between. The CDR3 sequence is CASSLVANYGYTF. The CDR3 coding sequence is TGTGCCAGCAGCTTAGTGGCTAACTATGGCTACACCTTC. Drawing the rest from reference TRBV7-9 and TRBJ1-2, the complete variable domain is DTGVSQNPRHKITKRGQNVTFRCDPISEHNRLYWYRQTLGQGPEFLTYFQNEAQLEKSRLLSDRFSAERPKGSFSTLEIQRTEQGDSAMYLCASSLVANYGYTFGSGTRLTVV.

The J gene is TRBJ1-1, the V gene TRBV10-3; unclear D gene. Germline V gene lookup returns CDR1 ENHRY and CDR2 SYGVKD. V gave up 0 bases and J gave up 2 bases, with 13 bases separating them. This CDR3 region has 16 residues. In DNA form, the CDR3 reads TGTGCCATCAGTGAGTCGATCGGGCAGTTAAACACTGAAGCTTTCTTT. This sequence encodes CAISESIGQLNTEAFF.

This chain links TRBV4-1 with TRBJ2-1; tentative D call: TRBD1 (6 bases). From germline, CDR1 is MGHRA and CDR2 YSYEKL. V was cut by 4 bases and J by 6 bases, with 19 bases left in between. This CDR3 spans 16 amino acids. This CDR3 is CASSPRLTGAGNEQFF. The CDR3 DNA reads as TGCGCCAGCAGCCCAAGGCTGACAGGAGCTGGCAATGAGCAGTTCTTC.

V and J are TRBV5-1 and TRBJ1-2; TRBD1 agrees at 8 bases. Germline values: CDR1 SGHRS, CDR2 YFSETQ. V trimming: 0 bases; J trimming: 6 bases; junction bases outside the gene matches: 4. The CDR3 contains 14 residues. The CDR3 loop is CASSLVQGADGYTF. The CDR3 DNA reads as TGCGCCAGCAGCTTGGTGCAGGGGGCGGATGGCTACACCTTC.

In its sample, this clone was seen once. J is TRBJ1-2 and V is TRBV7-9; 7 nucleotides match TRBD1. Germline loops: CDR1 SEHNR, CDR2 FQNEAQ (reference sequence). This CDR3 is 16 amino acids long. With 5 bases clipped from V and 5 bases from J, the junction kept 14 bases outside the gene matches. The CDR3 nucleotides read TGTGCCAGCAGCCAGGCCGGAGGGACAGCGATATATGGCTACACCTTC. It is translated as CASSQAGGTAIYGYTF. Drawing the rest from reference TRBV7-9 and TRBJ1-2, the complete variable domain is DTGVSQNPRHKITKRGQNVTFRCDPISEHNRLYWYRQTLGQGPEFLTYFQNEAQLEKSRLLSDRFSAERPKGSFSTLEIQRTEQGDSAMYLCASSQAGGTAIYGYTFGSGTRLTVV.

This clone was seen only a few times. This chain joins TRBV28 and TRBJ1-2, with 7 bases matching TRBD1. The germline gives CDR1 MDHEN, CDR2 SYDVKM. V lost 3 bases to trimming and J lost 6 bases; unmatched junction nucleotides: 19. This CDR3 is 18 amino acids long. Here the CDR3 reads CASSFFGRARDRVHGYTF. The CDR3 coding sequence is TGTGCCAGCAGTTTCTTCGGGCGGGCCCGAGACAGGGTTCATGGCTACACCTTC.

V usage is TRBV19 and J usage is TRBJ1-5; the D is unclear. The CDR3 consists of 14 residues. In germline, CDR1 is LNHDA, CDR2 SQIVND (reference sequence). Trimming shortened V by 11 bases and J by 3 bases, and 17 bases separated the two germline ends. The CDR3 protein is CASSDLTFNQPQHF. CDR3 DNA: TGTGCCTCCTCGGACCTAACCTTCAATCAGCCCCAGCATTTT.

This clone is a singleton in its sample. The V and J genes are TRBV2 and TRBJ1-2; D is unresolved. V lost 7 bases to trimming and J lost 3 bases, with 12 bases between them. The CDR3 loop spans 13 amino acids. Germline-derived CDR1 and CDR2 are SNHLY and FYNNEI. This CDR3 reads CASKMDGYYGYTF. The DNA for the CDR3 is TGTGCCAGCAAGATGGACGGCTACTATGGCTACACCTTC.

This chain uses TRBV15 with TRBJ1-5; D unclear. The CDR3 has 12 amino acids. Germline CDR1 and CDR2: LNHNV and YYDKDF (reference sequence). The ends were cut back, 4 bases at V and 5 bases at J, with 6 bases in the middle. CDR3: CATSIDDQPQHF. The CDR3 DNA sequence: TGTGCCACCAGCATCGATGATCAGCCCCAGCATTTT.

V usage is TRBV12-3 or TRBV12-4 and J usage is TRBJ1-1, with 8 bases fitting TRBD1. Trimming at V came to 5 bases and at J to 4 bases, leaving 3 bases not matched to a gene. The CDR3 is made up of 13 amino acids. CDR3: CASSMDRVTEAFF. In nucleotides, the CDR3 is TGTGCCAGCAGTATGGACAGGGTCACTGAAGCTTTCTTT.

J is TRBJ1-2 and V is TRBV30; no firm D call. Germline values: CDR1 GTSNPN, CDR2 SVGIG (reference sequence). The CDR3 contains 13 residues. V lost 2 bases and J 7 bases, leaving 14 bases between the germline ends. The CDR3: CAWSLSGPGGYTF. The CDR3 DNA follows: TGTGCCTGGAGTCTCTCCGGGCCGGGTGGCTACACCTTC.

This clone was observed a single time. V is TRBV9 and J is TRBJ2-1; 8 bases agree with TRBD2. Germline V lookup: CDR1 SGDLS, CDR2 YYNGEE. The junction had 13 bases not matched to a gene; V was cut back by 1 base and J by 10 bases. This CDR3 has 16 amino acids. The CDR3 coding sequence is TGTGCCAGCAGCGTAAGTTCAAGCGGGAGATCAGGCGAGCAGTTCTTC. Translating gives CASSVSSSGRSGEQFF.

This sequence joins TRBV18 and TRBJ1-2, with D uncertain. V was pared by 3 bases and J by 4 bases, with 12 bases between. In germline, CDR1 is KGHSH, CDR2 LQKENI. The CDR3 length is 14 residues. CDR3 sequence reads: CASSPSQVSYGYTF. DNA for the CDR3: TGTGCCAGCTCACCTTCGCAGGTTAGCTATGGCTACACCTTC.

The chain joins TRBV19 to TRBJ2-2; TRBD1 might be the D (6 bases). The length of the CDR3 is 15 residues. Germline V gives CDR1 LNHDA, CDR2 SQIVND (reference sequence). V was trimmed by 6 bases and J by 6 bases, leaving 17 bases between them. The CDR3 protein is CASSYREGFAGELFF. The CDR3 bases are TGTGCCAGTAGCTACAGGGAAGGGTTCGCCGGGGAGCTGTTTTTT.

V gene TRBV7-2 combines with J gene TRBJ2-1, with D possibly matching TRBD2 (5 bases). V was trimmed by 7 bases and J by 6 bases, leaving 16 bases between them. Germline values: CDR1 SGHTA, CDR2 FQGNSA. This CDR3 is built from 14 residues. The CDR3 here is CASKERRAVNEQFF. Here the CDR3 DNA reads TGTGCCAGCAAAGAGAGGCGGGCCGTCAATGAGCAGTTCTTC.